This T cell receptor (beta chain) was profiled in a study of monozygotic twins with inflammatory bowel disease. Germline lookup yields CDR1 SEHNR and CDR2 FQNEAQ (reference sequence). The length of the CDR3 is 13 residues. TCRdb reprocessed the 5' RACE reads; each CDR3 protein has one entry and no DNA is given. The specimen's table records approximately 210,000 distinct CDR3 sequences. Sequencing was performed on blood. The sequence was obtained from a human donor with ulcerative colitis or Crohn's disease, or a healthy co-twin of an affected twin (not recorded which). V usage is TRBV7-9 and J usage is TRBJ2-5; the TCRdb D gene call, TRBD1, has no DNA to confirm it. CDR3 amino acids: CASSLPPGETQYF.